This T cell receptor beta chain was identified in a study of Ad26.COV2.S vaccination and SARS-CoV-2 variants (dated by TCRdb to the early 2020s). About the investigation overall: Vaccine-arm donors were drawn from COV1001, a multicentre, randomized, double-blind, placebo-controlled phase I-IIa trial of Ad26.COV2.S in healthy adults. TCRbeta repertoire sequencing was used to assess the specificity and breadth of SARS-CoV-2-reactive T cell receptors after Ad26.COV2.S vaccination. Investigators remained blinded to trial group allocation during experiments and outcome assessment. A total of around 32 samples were included in the TCR-sequenced set, comprising roughly 19 Ad26.COV2.S vaccine recipients, 5 placebo recipients and 8 SARS-CoV-2 convalescent individuals. Dosing of Ad26.COV2.S was intramuscular, at either 5x10^10 or 1x10^11 viral particles, delivered as one shot or as two shots spaced 56 days apart. Participants in the trial were split at random into five groups of five each, receiving low-dose or high-dose Ad26.COV2.S once or twice, or else placebo on both occasions.

The paper as a whole reports these results and caveats: After vaccination, substantial breadth of spike-specific CD8+ and CD4+ T cell responses was reported. The authors noted that total T cell responses may have been underestimated by the TCR breadth and depth analyses. Vaccine and placebo recipients had comparable non-spike TCR breadth, which fits with the vaccine containing only spike. Comparing responses between vaccine doses or regimens was not something the study was powered to do. Ad26.COV2.S recipients had higher spike-specific TCR breadth than placebo recipients (P = 0.0014).

CDR1 and CDR2, looked up from the germline V gene, are SGDLS and YYNGEE. V gives up 3 bases and J gives up 0 bases, and the segment between their germline ends measures 13 bases. The cysteine opens and the phenylalanine closes a CDR3 of 15 amino acids. Of the read, only the CDR3 DNA is kept; its 45 bases are in frame from base 1. Read against the paper, the sample's treatment or condition label means: approximately 18 received Ad26.COV2.S at low or high dose, single or two shots; about 5 received placebo; per-sample allocation not given. Repertoires of vaccine and placebo recipients were sequenced from samples taken on day 63 after the first injection. Cohort 1b enrolled some 25 adults aged 18-55 years at a single site in Boston, USA, between 29 July and 7 August 2020. As a vaccine, Ad26.COV2.S was a replication-incompetent adenovirus type 26 vector that expressed a prefusion-stabilized SARS-CoV-2 spike protein derived from the original Wuhan strain.

This clone was counted a single time. Its target antigen remains unknown. No base quality information exists; no much larger clone differs at one position. The immunoSEQ Assay was the method used to sequence TCRbeta CDR3 regions. After extraction, genomic DNA underwent amplification by bias-controlled multiplex PCR, followed by high-throughput sequencing. From the authors' description of their analysis: To quantify the absolute abundance of every unique TCRbeta CDR3 region, sequences were collapsed and filtered. Usable DNA was measured by amplifying reference genes present in all nucleated cells, and TCRbeta template counts were normalized to that usable DNA to estimate T cell fraction. Repertoire TCRs were annotated as SARS-CoV-2-specific when V gene, CDR3 amino acid sequence and J gene were exactly matched to a known reactive TCR set. MIRA supplied the reference SARS-CoV-2 TCR set, which was filtered for enrichment in COVID-19-positive ImmuneCODE repertoires so that public or cross-reactive TCRs were removed. Using the MIRA antigens, annotated TCRs were further analysed by specific ORF or by position within an ORF. Depth was the summed frequency of annotated unique rearrangements, while breadth was defined as annotated unique rearrangements over total unique productive rearrangements. Two-sided Wilcoxon rank-sum tests were applied when comparing TCR breadth between groups. The source is immuneACCESS, and TCRdb retained only in-frame sequences with V and J called. Part of the clones is not carried over; for the studies checked, unresolved V genes explain less than half of this, and the remainder is unexplained. V and J calls and clone size are as listed in that table; D and trimming were resolved from the DNA. This sample comprises 350,000 to 500,000 clones, less than 95% of them detected only once. Roughly 4.3% of the sample is held by the ten biggest clonotypes.

Specimen: peripheral blood, collected in a trial of Ad26.COV2.S vaccine versus placebo. This receptor chain uses TRBV9 and TRBJ2-7; the D call could be TRBD1 or TRBD2, with each sharing 7 bases. This TCR was sampled from a person between 18 and 65 years old who received the Ad26.COV2.S COVID-19 vaccine or a placebo. The CDR3 region has the sequence CASSAGGDSSYEQYF. DNA sequence: TGTGCCAGCAGCGCAGGGGGGGACAGCTCCTACGAGCAGTACTTC.